Each of the 30 T cell receptor beta chains below was sequenced from the same sample in a study of OX40 agonist ivuxolimab in advanced cancers. Sequencing was performed with immunoSEQ multiplex PCR; in TCRdb, only in-frame clones are kept and a portion is missing. This table has tens of thousands of clones, around 84% appearing once. Source: CD4+ or CD8+ T cells sorted from blood, taken in a trial of the OX40 agonist ivuxolimab. The receptors shown here come from an adult with an advanced solid tumor such as melanoma, head and neck, liver or kidney cancer.

A remark on this clone: The same CDR3 arises from other DNA sequences in this sample as well. The rearrangement joins TRBV11-1 to TRBJ2-7; D might be TRBD1 or TRBD2, each matching 5 bases. CDR3 length: 15 residues. Trimming stripped 3 bases from V and 6 bases from J, with 18 bases between. Germline V gene lookup returns CDR1 SGHAT and CDR2 FQDESV (reference sequence). The CDR3 sequence is CASSLSGASRGEQYF. In nucleotides, the CDR3 is TGTGCCAGCAGCTTGTCCGGGGCCTCTAGGGGCGAGCAGTACTTC.

J is TRBJ2-3 and V is TRBV5-1, with TRBD1 as a possible D gene (5 bases). This CDR3 region has 15 residues. Germline V lookup: CDR1 SGHRS, CDR2 YFSETQ. Trimming removed 0 bases at V and 1 base at J, with 9 bases between. The CDR3 protein is CASSLEARGTDTQYF. For the CDR3, the DNA is TGCGCCAGCAGCTTGGAGGCCAGGGGCACAGATACGCAGTATTTT. The complete variable domain, with remaining parts taken from reference TRBV5-1 and TRBJ2-3, reads KAGVTQTPRYLIKTRGQQVTLSCSPISGHRSVSWYQQTPGQGLQFLFEYFSETQRNKGNFPGRFSGRQFSNSRSEMNVSTLELGDSALYLCASSLEARGTDTQYFGPGTRLTVL.

The V call is TRBV4-1, the J call TRBJ2-1; D may correspond to TRBD1 or TRBD2 (7 bases each). Trimming took 4 bases from V and 3 from J, leaving 16 bases between them. The CDR3 has 16 amino acids. Per germline, CDR1 MGHRA and CDR2 YSYEKL. Here the CDR3 DNA reads TGCGCCAGCAGCCGAAGACAGGGAGGGCGCTACAATGAGCAGTTCTTC. Its protein product is CASSRRQGGRYNEQFF.

This sequence joins TRBV2 and TRBJ1-5; 8 positions match TRBD1. The CDR3 runs to 14 residues. The germline V gene has CDR1 SNHLY and CDR2 FYNNEI. After removal of 8 bases from V and 0 bases from J, the junction contained 3 bases not matched to a gene. The CDR3, as DNA: TGTGCCAGCCGGGACAGGATTAGCAATCAGCCCCAGCATTTT. This encodes CASRDRISNQPQHF.

The chain links TRBV18 to TRBJ2-5; 10 bases map to TRBD1. V shed 4 bases and J 3 bases; nucleotides not matched to a gene: 11. The length of the CDR3 is 17 residues. From germline, CDR1 is KGHSH and CDR2 LQKENI. The CDR3 DNA reads as TGTGCCAGCTCACTGAGTACACCGACAGGGGGCAAAGAGACCCAGTACTTC. Protein: CASSLSTPTGGKETQYF.

To note about this clone: The sample has other DNA sequences that encode this CDR3 too. The chain uses TRBV11-3 and TRBJ2-5; TRBD2 aligns across 7 bases. With V trimmed by 1 base and J by 3 bases, 2 bases remained unmatched. Germline CDR1 SGHNT, CDR2 YENEEA. The CDR3 covers 14 residues. CDR3: CASSLGLAEETQYF. For the CDR3, the DNA is TGTGCCAGCAGCTTAGGACTAGCCGAAGAGACCCAGTACTTC.

The chain links TRBV6-6 to TRBJ1-1; 7 bases agree with TRBD1. This CDR3 is built from 13 residues. V shed 1 base and J 8 bases; nucleotides not matched to a gene: 4. The V gene's germline CDR1 is MNHNY and CDR2 SVGAGI (reference sequence). The CDR3 region is CASSYLEGAEAFF. DNA of the CDR3: TGTGCCAGCAGTTACTTGGAGGGGGCCGAAGCTTTCTTT.

The chain is built from TRBV7-2 and TRBJ2-7; perhaps TRBD1 as D (6 bases). Germline V lookup: CDR1 SGHTA, CDR2 FQGNSA. V lost 2 bases and J lost 3, with 17 bases in between. This CDR3 is 16 amino acids long. CDR3 in DNA: TGTGCCAGCAGCTTACGTCCAAGGGGGACGGACTACGAGCAGTACTTC. This translates into CASSLRPRGTDYEQYF.

The rearrangement links TRBV27 to TRBJ1-5; D call uncertain. V lost 3 bases to trimming and J lost 0 bases, with 3 bases between them. The CDR3 contains 13 residues. Germline V gene sequence: CDR1 MNHEY, CDR2 SMNVEV (reference sequence). The CDR3 DNA reads TGTGCCAGCAGTTTTGATAGCAATCAGCCCCAGCATTTT. The encoded protein is CASSFDSNQPQHF.

Comments on this clone: Other DNA variants within this sample encode the same CDR3. J is TRBJ1-1 and V is TRBV2; D is perhaps TRBD1 (5 bases). V was clipped by 1 base and J by 4 bases, with 7 bases between them. CDR1 is SNHLY and CDR2 is FYNNEI in the germline V gene. This CDR3 is 13 amino acids long. CDR3 sequence: CASSEEGTTEAFF. The CDR3 region has the DNA TGTGCCAGCAGTGAAGAGGGGACCACTGAAGCTTTCTTT. Full variable domain (missing parts from reference TRBV2 and TRBJ1-1): EPEVTQTPSHQVTQMGQEVILRCVPISNHLYFYWYRQILGQKVEFLVSFYNNEISEKSEIFDDQFSVERPDGSNFTLKIRSTKLEDSAMYFCASSEEGTTEAFFGQGTRLTVV.

V and J are TRBV6-6 and TRBJ2-1; D is undetermined. Trimming took 8 bases from V and 10 from J, leaving 12 bases between them. The CDR3 has 11 amino acids. The germline gives CDR1 MNHNY, CDR2 SVGAGI (reference sequence). CDR3 residues: CASLGVVEQFF. The CDR3 nucleotides read TGTGCCAGCCTAGGAGTTGTCGAGCAGTTCTTC.

The V and J genes are TRBV21-1 and TRBJ1-5; the table's D call of TRBD1 was not tested on the DNA. TRBV21-1 is described as a pseudogene. CDR3 length: 18 residues. The CDR3 DNA reads as TGTGCCAGCAGCAAACTTGCCCCAGGGGTGGATGGCAATCAGCCCCAGCATTTT. This encodes CASSKLAPGVDGNQPQHF.

This chain links TRBV5-1 with TRBJ2-3; unclear D gene. Germline V lookup: CDR1 SGHRS, CDR2 YFSETQ. Trimming shortened V by 1 base and J by 5 bases, and 2 bases separated the two germline ends. The CDR3 contains 11 residues. In nucleotides, the CDR3 is TGCGCCAGCAGCTTGAGAGATACGCAGTATTTT. Amino acid sequence: CASSLRDTQYF.

The chain recombines TRBV30 with TRBJ2-3; D gene unclear. CDR3 length equals 13 residues. Trimming took 2 bases from V and 3 from J, leaving 9 bases between them. Germline V gene lookup returns CDR1 GTSNPN and CDR2 SVGIG (reference sequence). The CDR3 nucleotides are TGTGCCTGGAGTTTGCAGGAGACAGATACGCAGTATTTT. This gives the protein CAWSLQETDTQYF.

The chain couples TRBV4-2 to TRBJ2-3; D possibly matches TRBD1 or TRBD2 (5 bases each). V was trimmed by 0 bases and J by 3 bases, leaving 10 bases between them. Germline V gives CDR1 LGHNA, CDR2 YNFKEQ. The CDR3 covers 15 residues. The CDR3 reads CASSQDGAGTDTQYF. CDR3 DNA sequence: TGTGCCAGCAGCCAAGACGGGGCTGGTACAGATACGCAGTATTTT.

The rearrangement uses TRBV5-6 and TRBJ2-5; D is unresolved. Germline V gives CDR1 SGHDT, CDR2 YYEEEE. V was clipped by 3 bases and J by 11 bases, with 17 bases between them. This CDR3 region has 13 residues. CDR3 sequence: CASSSPVSPQQYF. In DNA form, the CDR3 reads TGTGCCAGCAGCTCGCCGGTTTCCCCTCAGCAGTACTTC.

The V gene is TRBV30, the J gene TRBJ2-7, with 11 bases that match TRBD2. The CDR3 extends over 17 amino acids. The J segment lost 4 bases and the V segment lost 0 bases, leaving 11 bases of the junction unmatched. CDR1 is GTSNPN and CDR2 is SVGIG in the germline V gene (reference sequence). CDR3: CAWSVRLAGGVIYEQYF. In nucleotides, the CDR3 is TGTGCCTGGAGTGTAAGGCTAGCGGGAGGCGTAATTTACGAGCAGTACTTC.

V and J are TRBV27 and TRBJ1-2; D is ambiguous. The CDR3 sequence is 15 residues long. The ends were cut back, 2 bases at V and 1 base at J, with 11 bases in the middle. The germline CDR1 and CDR2 sequences are MNHEY and SMNVEV (reference sequence). The CDR3 DNA is TGTGCCAGCAGTTTAGGGAGCCCTTATAACTATGGCTACACCTTC. Translation: CASSLGSPYNYGYTF.

The genes are TRBV5-1 and TRBJ1-2; 7 bases match TRBD1. The CDR3 consists of 15 residues. V was clipped by 2 bases and J by 0 bases; unmatched bases: 4. Germline-derived CDR1 and CDR2 are SGHRS and YFSETQ. Written as DNA, the CDR3 is TGCGCCAGCAGCTTATGGACAGGATCTAACTATGGCTACACCTTC. Translating it yields CASSLWTGSNYGYTF.

The V gene is TRBV2, the J gene TRBJ2-2, with 9 positions matching TRBD1. Germline values: CDR1 SNHLY, CDR2 FYNNEI. CDR3 length: 17 residues. V shed 5 bases and J 6 bases; nucleotides not matched to a gene: 13. This CDR3 is CASSLQGAGGISGELFF. Written as DNA, the CDR3 is TGTGCCAGCAGTTTACAGGGGGCCGGGGGAATATCCGGGGAGCTGTTTTTT.

The chain links TRBV27 to TRBJ2-3; D is undetermined. This CDR3 region has 17 residues. CDR1 is MNHEY and CDR2 is SMNVEV in the germline V gene (reference sequence). Trimming took 3 bases from V and 2 from J, leaving 18 bases between them. CDR3 region: CASSFLGGIRDTDTQYF. DNA of the CDR3: TGTGCCAGCAGTTTTTTAGGTGGGATTCGAGACACAGATACGCAGTATTTT.

The chain employs TRBV6-1 and TRBJ2-6, with a possible D match to TRBD2 (5 bases). Germline values: CDR1 MNHNS, CDR2 SASEGT. This CDR3 is 15 amino acids long. V lost 8 bases, J lost 0 bases, and 11 bases lay in between. CDR3 residues: CASLVGSSGANVLTF. The CDR3 region has the DNA TGTGCCAGCTTAGTAGGGAGCTCTGGGGCCAACGTCCTGACTTTC.

V is TRBV27 and J is TRBJ1-1; D not certain. Per the germline V gene, CDR1 is MNHEY and CDR2 is SMNVEV (reference sequence). V lost 6 bases and J lost 5, with 16 bases in between. The CDR3 has 14 residues. The CDR3 nucleotides read TGTGCCAGCAGCCCGGACCGGAAAGGGACTGAAGCTTTCTTT. Translating it yields CASSPDRKGTEAFF.

The rearrangement uses TRBV19 and TRBJ2-1; 16 bases are a match to TRBD2. CDR3 length equals 19 residues. J was trimmed by 8 bases and V by 1 base; bases with no gene match: 11. The germline gives CDR1 LNHDA, CDR2 SQIVND (reference sequence). This CDR3 is CASSIARGLAGGSMYEQFF. The CDR3 region has the DNA TGTGCCAGTAGTATAGCCCGGGGACTAGCGGGAGGGTCGATGTATGAGCAGTTCTTC.

The chain links TRBV6-5 to TRBJ1-6; D uncertain. The CDR3 runs to 15 residues. CDR1 and CDR2 from the germline V gene are MNHEY and SVGAGI. Trimming stripped 7 bases from V and 0 bases from J, with 10 bases between. The CDR3 protein is CASTYTNSYNSPLHF. CDR3 bases: TGTGCCAGCACCTATACAAACTCCTATAATTCACCCCTCCACTTT.

This chain uses TRBV7-9 with TRBJ2-5; D possibly matches TRBD1 or TRBD2 (7 bases each). The CDR3 runs 14 residues. Germline loops: CDR1 SEHNR, CDR2 FQNEAQ (reference sequence). V lost 1 base, J lost 4 bases, and 10 bases lay in between. CDR3 DNA: TGTGCCAGCAGCTTAGGCAGGGGGGGAGAGACCCAGTACTTC. As protein: CASSLGRGGETQYF.

This clone was observed a few times. The rearrangement links TRBV19 to TRBJ1-6; D not resolved. CDR1 and CDR2 (germline): LNHDA, SQIVND (reference sequence). This CDR3 has 15 residues. The V and J ends lost 6 bases and 4 bases respectively, with 13 bases between them. The CDR3 DNA sequence: TGTGCCAGTAGGGGTGGTAGCCTATATAATTCACCCCTCCACTTT. As protein: CASRGGSLYNSPLHF.

This sequence joins TRBV19 and TRBJ1-6, with TRBD1 identical over 9 bases. Germline CDR1 and CDR2: LNHDA and SQIVND (reference sequence). The J segment lost 12 bases and the V segment lost 8 bases, leaving 5 bases of the junction unmatched. This CDR3 is built from 12 residues. This CDR3 reads CASGDRVGPLHF. Here the CDR3 DNA reads TGTGCCAGTGGGGACAGGGTAGGACCCCTCCACTTT.

The chain recombines TRBV6-5 with TRBJ1-1, with D unclear. Deletions cut 2 bases from V and 11 bases from J, with 9 bases between. The CDR3 covers 11 residues. The V gene's germline CDR1 is MNHEY and CDR2 SVGAGI. The CDR3: CASSYQYGAFF. The CDR3 coding sequence is TGTGCCAGCAGTTACCAATACGGGGCTTTCTTT.

This clone was counted only a few times. The CDR3 spells CASSGTGGHRDSPLHF. CDR3 sequence (DNA): TGTGCCAGCAGTGGAACAGGGGGCCATCGGGATTCACCCCTCCACTTT. This chain connects TRBV2 to TRBJ1-6, with 9 bases fitting TRBD1. The CDR3 is 16 amino acids. From germline, CDR1 is SNHLY and CDR2 FYNNEI. The J segment lost 8 bases and the V segment lost 4 bases, leaving 9 bases of the junction unmatched.